Following are 16 T cell receptor beta chains from one sample sequenced in a study of graft-versus-host responses after intestinal transplantation. Assay used: immunoSEQ multiplex PCR; TCRdb lists only in-frame clones, some missing. The data contain around 93,000 clones, about 90% of them singletons. Their antigen targets remain unknown. Sequenced here: unstimulated CD8+ T cells sorted from spleen or lymph node cells, sampled before intestinal transplant. Every receptor here comes from a human donor who received an intestinal transplant.

The chain has TRBV28 and TRBJ2-3, with D possibly TRBD1 on 6 matching bases. Germline CDR1 reads MDHEN; CDR2 reads SYDVKM. Trimming stripped 6 bases from V and 0 bases from J, with 16 bases between. The CDR3 has 16 amino acids. This chain's CDR3 is CASSVRWGRSTDTQYF. The DNA for the CDR3 is TGTGCCAGCAGCGTAAGGTGGGGGCGAAGCACAGATACGCAGTATTTT. The full variable domain, with the rest looked up from reference TRBV28 and TRBJ2-3, is DVKVTQSSRYLVKRTGEKVFLECVQDMDHENMFWYRQDPGLGLRLIYFSYDVKMKEKGDIPEGYSVSREKKERFSLILESASTNQTSMYLCASSVRWGRSTDTQYFGPGTRLTVL.

V is TRBV10-3 and J is TRBJ1-1; a weak D match, TRBD1 (5 bases). V was pared by 0 bases and J by 1 base, with 18 bases between. The CDR3 loop spans 18 amino acids. Germline-derived CDR1 and CDR2 are ENHRY and SYGVKD. CDR3 DNA: TGTGCCATCAGTGAGTCTATCGGGGATGGGGGGAGGAACACTGAAGCTTTCTTT. Protein sequence: CAISESIGDGGRNTEAFF.

The chain uses TRBV11-2 and TRBJ2-7, with D perhaps being TRBD1 or TRBD2 (6 bases each). Trimming left V 6 bases short and J 7 bases short, with 13 bases between. The CDR3 has 12 residues. Germline CDR1 is SGHAT and CDR2 is FQNNGV. For the CDR3, the DNA is TGTGCCAGCAGTTGGGGGGCGGAGGAGCAGTACTTC. It translates to CASSWGAEEQYF.

The chain recombines TRBV28 with TRBJ1-2, with D uncertain. Germline V gene data show CDR1 as MDHEN and CDR2 as SYDVKM. With 2 bases removed from V and 0 bases from J, the gap between germline ends came to 13 bases. The CDR3 loop spans 16 amino acids. The chain's CDR3 is CASSLKVEVANYGYTF. In DNA form, the CDR3 reads TGTGCCAGCAGTTTAAAAGTGGAGGTAGCTAACTATGGCTACACCTTC.

Only one count was recorded for this clone. This chain uses TRBV29-1 with TRBJ2-1; D remains ambiguous. V lost 8 bases, J lost 5 bases, and 16 bases lay in between. The CDR3 consists of 13 residues. Germline V gives CDR1 SQVTM, CDR2 ANQGSEA. In DNA, the CDR3 is TGCAGCCCGAACAGAGTCCCCCACAATGAGCAGTTCTTC. Translation gives CSPNRVPHNEQFF.

CDR3 nucleotide sequence: TGTGCCAGCAGATGGGGCAGAACCTACGAGCAGTACTTC. This encodes CASRWGRTYEQYF. The chain combines TRBV6-1 with TRBJ2-7, with D perhaps matching TRBD1 (5 bases). This CDR3 comprises 13 residues. V dropped 6 bases and J dropped 2 bases, with 11 bases sitting between them. The germline CDR1 and CDR2 sequences are MNHNS and SASEGT.

The gene calls are TRBV6-5 and TRBJ2-3, with D hard to call. CDR3 size: 12 residues. Germline V gives CDR1 MNHEY, CDR2 SVGAGI. Trimming took off 7 bases at V and 2 bases at J, with 7 bases between the two ends. For the CDR3, the DNA is TGTGCCAGCAAAGACTTCACAGATACGCAGTATTTT. Residues: CASKDFTDTQYF.

This clone was detected only once. The rearrangement joins TRBV6-4 to TRBJ2-2, with 8 bases matching TRBD2. Germline V CDR1 and CDR2: MRHNA, SNTAGT. With V trimmed by 2 bases and J by 4 bases, 21 bases remained unmatched. This CDR3 is built from 21 residues. The CDR3 nucleotides read TGTGCCAGCAGTGACCGAGCCATTGGTAAGAGGCGGGAGGTGGGCACCGGGGAGCTGTTTTTT. Amino acid sequence: CASSDRAIGKRREVGTGELFF.

The J gene is TRBJ2-7, the V gene TRBV28; a possible D gene is TRBD1 (6 bases). The CDR3 spans 14 residues. Trimming cost V 8 bases and J 7 bases, with 21 bases left between them. Germline loops: CDR1 MDHEN, CDR2 SYDVKM. As DNA, the CDR3 is TGTGCCAGCTTCCGGGACATTTCTCCTCGGGAGCAGTACTTC. It encodes CASFRDISPREQYF.

The chain recombines TRBV5-1 with TRBJ2-3; the D gene is possibly TRBD1 (6 bases). V was pared by 5 bases and J by 6 bases, with 22 bases between. The CDR3 is made up of 16 amino acids. Germline CDR1 reads SGHRS; CDR2 reads YFSETQ. The DNA for the CDR3 is TGCGCCAGCAGGATCGGTACAGGGCTTTTTCCGGATACGCAGTATTTT. Translation gives CASRIGTGLFPDTQYF.

V gene TRBV5-4 combines with J gene TRBJ1-5; D is unclear. Germline lookup yields CDR1 SGHNT and CDR2 YYREEE (reference sequence). This CDR3 comprises 13 residues. The ends were cut back, 1 base at V and 2 bases at J, with 4 bases in the middle. The CDR3 DNA reads TGTGCCAGCAGCTTGAGTGGCAATCAGCCCCAGCATTTT. Its translation: CASSLSGNQPQHF.

This clone was seen a single time. The genes are TRBV9 and TRBJ1-1; 7 nucleotides line up with TRBD1. The CDR3 sequence is 16 residues long. J was trimmed by 3 bases and V by 2 bases; bases with no gene match: 10. Germline loops: CDR1 SGDLS, CDR2 YYNGEE. Written as DNA, the CDR3 is TGTGCCAGCAGCGTGGGGGACAGTGGGCCGGACACTGAAGCTTTCTTT. As protein: CASSVGDSGPDTEAFF.

This clone came up a few times. The chain employs TRBV6-4 and TRBJ2-3, with 8 bases identical to TRBD2. The CDR3 is 14 residues long. Germline loops: CDR1 MRHNA, CDR2 SNTAGT. The junction had 1 base not matched to a gene; V was cut back by 4 bases and J by 1 base. DNA of the CDR3: TGTGCCAGCAGTGGGCGGGGGGGCACAGATACGCAGTATTTT. Its protein product is CASSGRGGTDTQYF.

This sequence joins TRBV6-4 and TRBJ2-7, with a tentative D call TRBD2 (6 bases). The V gene lost 11 bases and the J gene lost 4 bases, with 21 bases spanning the gap. This CDR3 has 14 residues. Looked up from germline, CDR1 is MRHNA and CDR2 is SNTAGT. The CDR3: CALPSREDSYEQYF. The CDR3 nucleotides are TGTGCCTTACCAAGCAGGGAGGATTCATACGAGCAGTACTTC.

V is TRBV28 and J is TRBJ1-5; no definite D call. The CDR3 runs 16 residues. Per the germline V gene, CDR1 is MDHEN and CDR2 is SYDVKM. The CDR3 spells CVTLEAPDRSNQPQHF. The CDR3 DNA sequence: TGTGTCACCCTCGAAGCACCTGACCGTAGCAATCAGCCCCAGCATTTT.

The gene calls are TRBV29-1 and TRBJ2-3; TRBD1 or TRBD2 may be the D gene (6 bases each). The CDR3 runs 16 residues. V was shortened by 4 bases and J by 1 base, with 18 bases between the two germline ends. Germline V gene data show CDR1 as SQVTM and CDR2 as ANQGSEA. The CDR3 spells CSVGGLVRRGTDTQYF. The CDR3 bases are TGCAGCGTTGGGGGGCTGGTGAGGAGGGGCACAGATACGCAGTATTTT.